Listed here are 26 T cell receptor beta chains from one sample, sequenced in a study of blood T cell repertoires in COVID-19. Assay: immunoSEQ multiplex PCR; the TCRdb copy retains only in-frame clones and omits some. The sample shows about 220,000 clones, 80% of them seen only once. The specimen sequenced was peripheral blood. These receptor sequences come from a human donor in a cohort sampled during active COVID-19.

V and J are TRBV27 and TRBJ2-6, with 8 bases lining up with TRBD1. V shed 7 bases and J 2 bases; nucleotides not matched to a gene: 13. The CDR3 is 18 residues long. CDR1 and CDR2 (germline): MNHEY, SMNVEV (reference sequence). CDR3 in DNA: TGTGCCAGCACCAATAACAGGGGGTTCTTCGCTGGGGCCAACGTCCTGACTTTC. It codes for CASTNNRGFFAGANVLTF.

This rearrangement joins TRBV6-5 to TRBJ2-7; TRBD2 is a possible D gene (6 bases). Deletions cut 7 bases from V and 4 bases from J, with 17 bases between. Per the germline V gene, CDR1 is MNHEY and CDR2 is SVGAGI. The CDR3 runs to 14 residues. The CDR3 DNA reads TGTGCCAGCACCCCGGGACTTTCAACTTACGAGCAGTACTTC. Its translation: CASTPGLSTYEQYF.

The chain links TRBV20-1 to TRBJ2-2; TRBD1 matches at 7 bases. Germline CDR1 is DFQATT and CDR2 is SNEGSKA (reference sequence). V lost 3 bases to trimming and J lost 4 bases; unmatched junction nucleotides: 2. This CDR3 spans 13 amino acids. The CDR3 loop reads CSASHRGTGELFF. The CDR3 nucleotides read TGCAGTGCTAGTCACAGGGGCACCGGGGAGCTGTTTTTT.

The chain couples TRBV5-4 to TRBJ2-1; D gene uncertain. CDR1 is SGHNT, CDR2 YYREEE, per germline (reference sequence). The CDR3 is 13 amino acids. V lost 2 bases and J lost 8, with 11 bases in between. DNA for the CDR3: TGTGCCAGCAGCTTCCCAGAGCGAGATGAGCAGTTCTTC. The encoded protein is CASSFPERDEQFF. The full variable domain, its missing parts supplied by reference TRBV5-4 and TRBJ2-1, is ETGVTQSPTHLIKTRGQQVTLRCSSQSGHNTVSWYQQALGQGPQFIFQYYREEENGRGNFPPRFSGLQFPNYSSELNVNALELDDSALYLCASSFPERDEQFFGPGTRLTVL.

The rearrangement links TRBV4-1 to TRBJ1-6; 9 nucleotides align to TRBD1. CDR3 length: 17 amino acids. J was trimmed by 7 bases and V by 5 bases; bases with no gene match: 12. Germline lookup yields CDR1 MGHRA and CDR2 YSYEKL. The CDR3 sequence: CASSGVLDRGRNSPLHF. The CDR3 DNA is TGCGCCAGCAGCGGGGTTTTGGACAGGGGTAGGAATTCACCCCTCCACTTT.

The rearrangement links TRBV14 to TRBJ2-1, with 10 bases that match TRBD2. Losses at the gene ends were 5 bases for V and 6 bases for J; bases not matched to a gene: 10. The germline V gene has CDR1 SGHDN and CDR2 FVKESK. The CDR3 totals 16 residues. CDR3 sequence: CASSWETLAGSNEQFF. DNA of the CDR3: TGTGCCAGCAGCTGGGAAACACTAGCGGGAAGCAATGAGCAGTTCTTC.

The CDR3 reads CATSETGLWGYTF. CDR3 in DNA: TGTGCCACCAGTGAGACGGGTTTATGGGGCTACACCTTC. The rearrangement joins TRBV24-1 to TRBJ1-2; D unclear. This CDR3 has 13 amino acids. Germline CDR1 reads KGHDR; CDR2 reads SFDVKD. The V and J ends lost 4 bases and 8 bases respectively, with 13 bases between them.

V gene TRBV25-1 combines with J gene TRBJ2-7; D call uncertain. Germline assignment: CDR1 MGHDK and CDR2 SYGVNS. This CDR3 contains 15 residues. V lost 6 bases to trimming and J lost 2 bases, with 17 bases between them. CDR3 region: CASRPNRKSTYEQYF. The CDR3 DNA is TGTGCCAGCAGACCGAACAGAAAATCTACCTACGAGCAGTACTTC.

The genes are TRBV6-5 and TRBJ2-1, with TRBD1 as a possible D gene (5 bases). Germline CDR1 reads MNHEY; CDR2 reads SVGAGI. With 7 bases removed from V and 4 bases from J, the gap between germline ends came to 17 bases. The CDR3 is made up of 15 amino acids. CDR3: CASTRQPPPYNEQFF. CDR3 in DNA: TGTGCCAGCACTCGACAGCCACCCCCGTACAATGAGCAGTTCTTC.

This clone was recorded once. The V call is TRBV5-1, the J call TRBJ2-1, with 8 bases identical to TRBD1. V shed 5 bases and J 9 bases; nucleotides not matched to a gene: 13. CDR3 length equals 15 residues. Germline lookup yields CDR1 SGHRS and CDR2 YFSETQ. In nucleotides, the CDR3 is TGCGCCAGCAGGACGTCCGGGACAGGTTTTGTTGAGCAGTTCTTC. It yields the protein CASRTSGTGFVEQFF.

The V gene is TRBV7-9, the J gene TRBJ1-5, with a weak D call TRBD1 (5 bases). Trimming took 3 bases from V and 2 from J, leaving 14 bases between them. The CDR3 runs to 16 residues. The germline V gene has CDR1 SEHNR and CDR2 FQNEAQ (reference sequence). The DNA for the CDR3 is TGTGCCAGCAGCTTTCCGGGACTCCAGGGCAATCAGCCCCAGCATTTT. It yields the protein CASSFPGLQGNQPQHF.

J is TRBJ2-5 and V is TRBV6-5; D perhaps matches TRBD1 (5 bases). The V gene lost 2 bases and the J gene lost 4 bases, with 11 bases spanning the gap. Germline assignment: CDR1 MNHEY and CDR2 SVGAGI. The CDR3 loop spans 14 amino acids. The CDR3 nucleotides are TGTGCCAGCAGTTACGTGGACACGCTAGAGACCCAGTACTTC. Its translation: CASSYVDTLETQYF.

J is TRBJ1-3 and V is TRBV19; 10 bases are shared with TRBD1. The V segment lost 3 bases and the J segment 3 bases; nucleotides outside the gene matches: 5. The length of the CDR3 is 16 residues. Per germline, CDR1 LNHDA and CDR2 SQIVND (reference sequence). The CDR3 sequence is CASSILTGGLGNTIYF. The CDR3 coding sequence is TGTGCCAGTAGTATCCTGACAGGGGGCCTTGGAAACACCATATATTTT.

The chain recombines TRBV21-1 with TRBJ2-7; TRBD1 is the table's D call and was not checked against the DNA. TRBV21-1 is tagged as a pseudogene. This CDR3 has 14 residues. CDR3 residues: CASSKQYSSYEQYF. In nucleotides, the CDR3 is TGTGCCAGCAGCAAACAGTACAGCTCCTACGAGCAGTACTTC.

The V call is TRBV10-3, the J call TRBJ2-7; possible D gene TRBD1, 6 bases. V shed 9 bases and J shed 5 bases, with 23 bases lying between them. The CDR3 extends over 15 amino acids. Germline V CDR1 and CDR2: ENHRY, SYGVKD. The CDR3 DNA reads TGTGCCATATCGCTGGGGACAAACAAACGGGACGAGCAGTACTTC. Protein product: CAISLGTNKRDEQYF.

The chain recombines TRBV7-2 with TRBJ2-2; TRBD2 is a possible D gene (6 bases). Trimming removed 2 bases at V and 7 bases at J, with 17 bases between. CDR3 size: 16 residues. The V gene's germline CDR1 is SGHTA and CDR2 FQGNSA. The CDR3 sequence is CASSLWAGLSGGELFF. DNA of the CDR3: TGTGCCAGCAGCTTATGGGCGGGACTTTCTGGCGGGGAGCTGTTTTTT.

This clone showed up just once. The rearrangement joins TRBV7-2 to TRBJ1-4; TRBD1 might be the D (5 bases). The CDR3 has 14 amino acids. Trimming pared 5 bases from V and 8 bases from J, leaving 15 bases between. Looked up from germline, CDR1 is SGHTA and CDR2 is FQGNSA. CDR3 nucleotide sequence: TGTGCCAGCAGCGTCGGGACTAGGGGCGAAAAACTGTTTTTT. It translates to CASSVGTRGEKLFF.

The chain carries TRBV28 and TRBJ2-7; 14 positions match TRBD2. The CDR3 extends over 16 amino acids. The V gene's germline CDR1 is MDHEN and CDR2 SYDVKM. J lost 3 bases, V lost 6 bases, and 7 bases had no gene match. The CDR3 DNA sequence: TGTGCCAGCAGGACGGGACTAGCGGGAGAAATCTACGAGCAGTACTTC. Translating it yields CASRTGLAGEIYEQYF.

This rearrangement joins TRBV19 to TRBJ2-7; TRBD2 aligns across 9 bases. The CDR3 is 14 amino acids. J lost 4 bases, V lost 3 bases, and 4 bases had no gene match. Germline values: CDR1 LNHDA, CDR2 SQIVND (reference sequence). The CDR3 spells CASSIGSGSYEQYF. Here the CDR3 DNA reads TGTGCCAGTAGTATCGGTAGCGGGAGTTACGAGCAGTACTTC.

The sample holds many counts of this clone. This specimen includes other DNA sequences encoding the same CDR3. The chain employs TRBV5-6 and TRBJ2-7; perhaps TRBD1 as D (6 bases). CDR1 and CDR2 from the germline V gene are SGHDT and YYEEEE. The CDR3 has 14 amino acids. Trimming took 2 bases from V and 2 from J, leaving 11 bases between them. The CDR3: CASSLGGSAYEQYF. The CDR3 nucleotides read TGTGCCAGCAGCTTAGGGGGATCAGCCTACGAGCAGTACTTC.

The V call is TRBV18, the J call TRBJ2-7, with a tentative D call TRBD1 (5 bases). The CDR3 contains 12 residues. In germline, CDR1 is KGHSH, CDR2 LQKENI. Trimming removed 5 bases at V and 5 bases at J, with 10 bases between. The CDR3 DNA follows: TGTGCCAGCTCAATCCAGGGCCACGAGCAGTACTTC. Translating it yields CASSIQGHEQYF. Full variable domain (rest looked up from reference TRBV18 and TRBJ2-7): NAGVMQNPRHLVRRRGQEARLRCSPMKGHSHVYWYRQLPEEGLKFMVYLQKENIIDESGMPKERFSAEFPKEGPSILRIQQVVRGDSAAYFCASSIQGHEQYFGPGTRLTVT.

The chain combines TRBV6-6 with TRBJ1-4; 9 bases map to TRBD1. Looked up from germline, CDR1 is MNHNY and CDR2 is SVGAGI (reference sequence). V gave up 8 bases and J gave up 6 bases; unmatched junction bases: 4. The CDR3 sequence is 13 residues long. CDR3 nucleotides: TGTGCCAGCTCGGACAGGGGTGATGAAAAACTGTTTTTT. This gives the protein CASSDRGDEKLFF.

V and J are TRBV24-1 and TRBJ1-2, with a weak D call TRBD1 (5 bases). In germline, CDR1 is KGHDR, CDR2 SFDVKD. This CDR3 contains 14 residues. Trimming cost V 5 bases and J 4 bases, with 13 bases left between them. This CDR3 reads CATSGTTTIYGYTF. CDR3 sequence (DNA): TGTGCCACCAGTGGGACAACCACTATCTATGGCTACACCTTC.

The rearrangement joins TRBV2 to TRBJ1-5; unclear D gene. The CDR3 is 13 amino acids. Germline V gives CDR1 SNHLY, CDR2 FYNNEI. V dropped 6 bases and J dropped 7 bases, with 13 bases sitting between them. CDR3 sequence (DNA): TGTGCCAGCAGGTACTCAACGAGACAGCCCCAGCATTTT. Its protein is CASRYSTRQPQHF.

The rearrangement links TRBV27 to TRBJ1-5, with D maybe TRBD1 (5 bases). This CDR3 has 14 amino acids. Trimming stripped 6 bases from V and 3 bases from J, with 12 bases between. Germline V lookup: CDR1 MNHEY, CDR2 SMNVEV (reference sequence). CDR3 nucleotides: TGTGCCAGCAGAATTGGGGGGGTCAATCAGCCCCAGCATTTT. Translation: CASRIGGVNQPQHF.

The chain has TRBV9 and TRBJ2-3, with TRBD2 matching 9 bases. Germline values: CDR1 SGDLS, CDR2 YYNGEE. J gave up 4 bases and V 6 bases, and 6 bases lay outside the gene matches. This CDR3 comprises 14 residues. The CDR3 DNA sequence: TGTGCCAGCAACCCGGGACTAGCAGCAGATACGCAGTATTTT. It translates to CASNPGLAADTQYF. Full variable domain (outside the CDR3, taken from reference TRBV9 and TRBJ2-3): DSGVTQTPKHLITATGQRVTLRCSPRSGDLSVYWYQQSLDQGLQFLIQYYNGEERAKGNILERFSAQQFPDLHSELNLSSLELGDSALYFCASNPGLAADTQYFGPGTRLTVL.